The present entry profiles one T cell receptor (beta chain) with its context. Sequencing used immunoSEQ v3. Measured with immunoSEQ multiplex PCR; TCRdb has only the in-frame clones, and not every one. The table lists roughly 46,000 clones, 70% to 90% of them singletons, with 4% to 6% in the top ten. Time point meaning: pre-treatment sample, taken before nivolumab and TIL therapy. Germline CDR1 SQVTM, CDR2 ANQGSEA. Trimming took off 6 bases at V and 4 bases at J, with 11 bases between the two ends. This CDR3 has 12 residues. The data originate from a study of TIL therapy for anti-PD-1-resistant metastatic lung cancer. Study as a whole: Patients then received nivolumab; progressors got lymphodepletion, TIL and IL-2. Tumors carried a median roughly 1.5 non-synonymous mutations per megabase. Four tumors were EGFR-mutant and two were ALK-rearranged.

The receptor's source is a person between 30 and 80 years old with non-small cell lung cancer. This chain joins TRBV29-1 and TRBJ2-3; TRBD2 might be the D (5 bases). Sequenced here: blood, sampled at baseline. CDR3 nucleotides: TGCAGCGTAGAGAGGGAGTCAGATACGCAGTATTTT. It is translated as CSVERESDTQYF.